A selection of T cell receptor beta chains follows, all from one sample in a study of blood T cells in healthy people across ages. TCRdb redid the calling of the 5' RACE reads with MiXCR, one entry per CDR3 protein. The table lists about 800,000 distinct CDR3 sequences, around 45% of them singletons. The sequencing input was blood. These receptor sequences come from a man aged 80 or over in good health. Both conserved end residues are part of each CDR3. A D gene is named only where the DNA matches it firmly. Some rows have no size entry. The others give once, few or many, or a class for an expanded clone.

clone_size,d_call,v_call,j_call,cdr3_aa,cdr3_nt
once,TRBD2,TRBV29-1,TRBJ2-7,CSALSGVGYEQYF,TGCAGCGCACTTAGCGGGGTCGGGTACGAGCAGTACTTC
-,TRBD2,TRBV5-1,TRBJ2-4,CASSLEAVRGLAGLAKNIQYF,TGCGCCAGCAGCTTGGAGGCTGTTAGGGGACTAGCGGGGCTAGCCAAAAACATTCAGTACTTC
-,-,TRBV14,TRBJ2-5,CASSQVGQQETQYF,TGTGCCAGCAGTCAAGTGGGTCAGCAAGAGACCCAGTACTTC
-,-,TRBV7-2,TRBJ2-7,CASSSDPSYEQYF,TGTGCCAGCAGCTCCGACCCCTCCTACGAGCAGTACTTC
-,TRBD1,TRBV24-1,TRBJ2-7,CATSDRLGQGLRREQYF,TGTGCCACCAGTGACCGCCTCGGACAGGGGCTCAGGAGGGAGCAGTACTTC
-,-,TRBV7-3,TRBJ2-1,CASSFLPQTPKSANEQFF,TGTGCCAGCAGCTTCCTTCCGCAAACCCCAAAATCCGCCAATGAGCAGTTCTTC
many,TRBD1,TRBV12-3/TRBV12-4,TRBJ1-6,CASSLTSGTANSPLHF,TGTGCCAGCAGTTTGACTTCGGGGACAGCTAATTCACCCCTCCACTTT
few,TRBD1,TRBV7-9,TRBJ2-1,CASSTGQASYNEQFF,TGTGCCAGCAGCACCGGACAGGCCTCCTACAATGAGCAGTTCTTC
once,TRBD2,TRBV7-2,TRBJ2-7,CASGSAGGPREQYF,TGTGCCAGCGGCTCAGCGGGAGGGCCTCGCGAGCAGTACTTC
-,-,TRBV12-3/TRBV12-4,TRBJ2-1,CASSPLRDEQFF,TGTGCCAGCAGCCCCTTACGCGACGAGCAGTTCTTC
few,-,TRBV20-1,TRBJ2-1,CSARDAQRHNEQFF,TGCAGTGCTAGAGATGCACAGCGGCACAATGAGCAGTTCTTC
many,TRBD1,TRBV12-3/TRBV12-4,TRBJ2-7,CASSLPGGSVYEQYF,TGTGCCAGCAGTTTACCAGGGGGTAGTGTGTACGAGCAGTACTTC
few,TRBD2,TRBV4-1,TRBJ2-7,CASSQARLAGAYEQYF,TGCGCCAGCAGCCAAGCACGACTAGCGGGGGCGTACGAGCAGTACTTC
few,TRBD2,TRBV18,TRBJ2-1,CASSPGLAGAFGKEQFF,TGTGCCAGCTCACCGGGACTAGCGGGAGCCTTTGGAAAGGAGCAGTTCTTC
-,-,TRBV4-2,TRBJ2-1,CASSPNGRLAGEQFF,TGTGCCAGCAGCCCCAACGGTCGGCTAGCCGGCGAGCAGTTCTTC
few,-,TRBV5-1,TRBJ2-7,CASSPLAGGPHGSYEQYF,TGCGCCAGCAGCCCTCTGGCGGGCGGCCCTCACGGGTCCTACGAGCAGTACTTC
few,-,TRBV19,TRBJ2-1,CASSIEPGLAYNEQFF,TGTGCCAGTAGTATAGAACCGGGACTTGCCTACAATGAGCAGTTCTTC
-,-,TRBV12-3/TRBV12-4,TRBJ2-1,CASRTEGTNEQFF,TGTGCCAGCAGAACAGAAGGGACAAATGAGCAGTTCTTC
-,-,TRBV20-1,TRBJ2-5,CSARSSTGIGSYNEQYF,TGCAGTGCTAGATCGTCTACAGGGATAGGATCCTACAATGAGCAGTACTTC
few,-,TRBV6-5,TRBJ2-7,CASSYQRGSGYEQYF,TGTGCCAGCAGTTACCAAAGGGGTTCGGGCTACGAGCAGTACTTC
-,TRBD2,TRBV11-3,TRBJ2-3,CASSLIAGGRKDTQYF,TGTGCCAGCAGCTTAATCGCGGGAGGGCGTAAAGATACGCAGTATTTT
few,-,TRBV12-3/TRBV12-4,TRBJ1-1,CASSVSLGGNTEAFF,TGTGCCAGCAGTGTAAGCCTAGGGGGGAACACTGAAGCTTTCTTT
-,-,TRBV28,TRBJ2-7,CASTRDGGTYEQYF,TGTGCCAGCACCCGTGATGGGGGTACCTACGAGCAGTACTTC